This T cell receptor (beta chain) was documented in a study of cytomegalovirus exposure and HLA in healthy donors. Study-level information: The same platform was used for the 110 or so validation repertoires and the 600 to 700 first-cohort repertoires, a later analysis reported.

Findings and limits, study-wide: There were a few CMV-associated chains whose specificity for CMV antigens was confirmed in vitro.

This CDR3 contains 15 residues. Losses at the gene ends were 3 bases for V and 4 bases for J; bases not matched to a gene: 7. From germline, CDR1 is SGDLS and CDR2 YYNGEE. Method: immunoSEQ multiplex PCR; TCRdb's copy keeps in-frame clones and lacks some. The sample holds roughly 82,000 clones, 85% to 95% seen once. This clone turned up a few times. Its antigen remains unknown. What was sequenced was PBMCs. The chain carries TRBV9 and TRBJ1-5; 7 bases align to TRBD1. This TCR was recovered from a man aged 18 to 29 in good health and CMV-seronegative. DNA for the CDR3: TGTGCCAGCAGCGCGGGGGACAGTTTTAATCAGCCCCAGCATTTT. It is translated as CASSAGDSFNQPQHF.